This T cell receptor (beta chain) appears in the sequencing data of a study of T cells in Graves' hyperthyroidism and ophthalmopathy (dated by TCRdb to between 2017 and 2020). About the full investigation: TCR V-J signatures able to tell the groups apart were searched for in a discovery cohort of more than 90 patients, of whom fewer than 45 had Graves' ophthalmopathy and around 58 had stable Graves' hyperthyroidism. Prospective prediction of ophthalmopathy was tested in an independent validation cohort of fewer than 20 hyperthyroidism patients and 15 to 17 patients who later progressed to ophthalmopathy. For training and testing, the approximately 97 patients in the discovery cohort were randomly divided in a 7:3 ratio. In roughly six Graves' hyperthyroidism patients, the study also compared T-cell repertoires from thyroid tissue with T-cell repertoires from blood. After blood sampling, hyperthyroidism patients were treated with methimazole at a starting dose of 30 mg daily, and ophthalmopathy patients were treated with high-dose intravenous methylprednisolone. The paper describes TCR Vbeta CDR3 sequencing of around 140 peripheral blood samples, made up of roughly 45 ophthalmopathy patients, 70 to 75 hyperthyroidism patients and roughly 17 progressor patients.

Amplification of TCR beta CDR3 regions was carried out from RNA transcripts. A first-round RT-PCR of the TCR CDR3 used the HTBI primer set with the Qiagen OneStep RT-PCR kit. A second multiplex PCR round built the libraries, followed by size selection and purification. Sequencing of the libraries was done on an Illumina HiSeq2000 using paired-end 100 bp reads. In the source study's methods: SOAPnuke was used to process the raw data, removing reads that contained adapters or uncalled bases, had a mean Phred below 15, or lacked an exact match to the constant primer or identifier. High-quality paired reads were merged using COPE v1.2.5, and each unique nucleotide sequence was defined as a clonotype. MiTCR v1.1 was used to align the clonotypes against IMGT TRBV, TRBD and TRBJ reference segments. Analysis was restricted to V-J combinations with a frequency above 0.0001, which covered about 99% of repertoires. The TCS score was defined as F50 (clonal expansion) divided by E x V (chaos), with BLOSUM62-based TCRdist calculated between CDR3 peptides within each V-J. Welch's t-statistics and random forest reduced approximately 520 V-J features to 10 to 15, which were used in a naive Bayes classifier (R e1071). The similarity between thyroid and blood repertoires was quantified using the Morisita-Horn index. The public reads were reanalyzed by TCRdb: fastp trimming at Q25, MiXCR alignment, in-frame beta chains only. Rows are combined by CDR3 protein, so each entry shows the most common genes and DNA. The V and J calls were not made by the authors but by TCRdb's processing. For this sample the table gives roughly 45,000 distinct CDR3 sequences, of which approximately 50% were detected only once. The ten most abundant clones make up approximately 30% of the sample.

About this clonotype: Its antigen is unknown. At one end the junction does not follow the germline gene, possibly because of a read error.

Stable Graves' hyperthyroidism was defined as the absence of progression to ophthalmopathy over 18 months of follow-up. Hyperthyroidism patients were aged 18 to 65 years and newly diagnosed, with disease duration of less than 2 months. The study excluded patients with uncontrolled infections, other autoimmune diseases, pregnancy or lactation. Diagnoses relied on clinical symptoms, serum thyroxine and TRAb, thyroid ultrasound and orbital computed tomography. Total RNA was extracted with Trizol reagent, and quality was checked on an Agilent 2100 Bioanalyzer. Broad study findings and their caveats: No statistical method was used to set the sample size in advance, and investigators knew the group allocation. A model built on a 13 V-J signature distinguished ophthalmopathy from stable hyperthyroidism, reaching about 88% sensitivity and about 81% specificity in cross-validation and 80%/75% in testing. In validation, progression to ophthalmopathy was predicted by the model with 70.59% sensitivity and 72.22% specificity, a median of approximately 6.5 months before onset. Most expanded thyroid clonotypes (frequency above 0.001) were also found in blood, which suggests that blood repertoires may mirror thyroid immune responses.

The CDR3 has 17 amino acids, counting the end cysteine and phenylalanine. Of the read, only the CDR3 DNA is kept; its 51 bases are in frame from base 1. CDR1 and CDR2 are read off the germline V gene as SGHTA and FQGTGA. Sequencing input: peripheral blood or thyroid tissue (not recorded which). The receptor's source is a woman aged 50 to 65 with Graves' hyperthyroidism. The receptor chain draws on TRBV7-3 and TRBJ2-5, with 10 bases aligning to TRBD2. The nucleotide sequence is given as TGTGCCAGCAGCTCAGATGGAATAGCGGGAGGTCAAGAGACCCAGTGCTTC. Its translation reads: CASSSDGIAGGQETQCF.